Below, 21 T cell receptor beta chains from the same sample are listed, as sequenced in a study of T cell responses to AZD1222 COVID-19 vaccine. Assay used: immunoSEQ multiplex PCR; TCRdb lists only in-frame clones, some missing. The table includes fewer than 120,000 clones, roughly 92% detected once. This specimen was peripheral blood, taken 28 days after the second AZD1222 dose. The receptors come from an adult who received the AZD1222 COVID-19 vaccine.

V gene TRBV11-3 combines with J gene TRBJ2-3, with 13 bases aligning to TRBD2. Germline trimming cut 3 bases from V and 6 bases from J; bases unmatched to any gene: 6. The CDR3 is 16 residues long. Germline V gene lookup returns CDR1 SGHNT and CDR2 YENEEA. This CDR3 is CASSFGLAGEVDTQYF. In DNA, the CDR3 is TGTGCCAGCAGCTTCGGACTAGCGGGGGAAGTGGATACGCAGTATTTT.

The chain carries TRBV9 and TRBJ2-7; no reliable D call. Germline V gene data show CDR1 as SGDLS and CDR2 as YYNGEE. The CDR3 sequence is 12 residues long. Trimming shortened V by 0 bases and J by 4 bases, and 5 bases separated the two germline ends. The CDR3: CASSVVGYEQYF. The CDR3 nucleotides are TGTGCCAGCAGCGTAGTTGGGTACGAGCAGTACTTC.

The chain uses TRBV5-4 and TRBJ1-3, with D unresolved. Germline CDR1 SGHNT, CDR2 YYREEE (reference sequence). Trimming took 2 bases from V and 0 from J, leaving 12 bases between them. The length of the CDR3 is 16 residues. The CDR3 here is CASSFGLENSGNTIYF. The DNA of the CDR3 is TGTGCCAGCAGCTTTGGGCTAGAAAACTCTGGAAACACCATATATTTT.

The chain is built from TRBV11-2 and TRBJ1-1; D is ambiguous. There are 13 residues in the CDR3. Germline-derived CDR1 and CDR2 are SGHAT and FQNNGV. V dropped 11 bases and J dropped 1 base, with 14 bases sitting between them. Written as DNA, the CDR3 is TGTGCCTCCCGTCCCCCTAGGAACACTGAAGCTTTCTTT. Translation gives CASRPPRNTEAFF. The whole variable domain, filled in from reference TRBV11-2 and TRBJ1-1, reads EAGVAQSPRYKIIEKRQSVAFWCNPISGHATLYWYQQILGQGPKLLIQFQNNGVVDDSQLPKDRFSAERLKGVDSTLKIQPAKLEDSAVYLCASRPPRNTEAFFGQGTRLTVV.

The chain carries TRBV6-2 or TRBV6-3 and TRBJ2-5; D not resolved. This CDR3 region has 14 residues. In germline, CDR1 is MNHEY, CDR2 SVGEGT. Trimming cost V 5 bases and J 2 bases, with 12 bases left between them. For the CDR3, the DNA is TGTGCCAGCAGTGGCTGGACGGTACAAGAGACCCAGTACTTC. Protein: CASSGWTVQETQYF.

The chain combines TRBV18 with TRBJ2-1; TRBD2 aligns across 12 bases. Trimming removed 2 bases from V and 8 bases from J; junction bases left unmatched: 7. In germline, CDR1 is KGHSH, CDR2 LQKENI. CDR3 size: 16 residues. The CDR3 spells CASSPFASGGAYEQFF. The CDR3 DNA reads as TGTGCCAGCTCACCATTTGCTAGCGGGGGGGCCTATGAGCAGTTCTTC.

The chain employs TRBV27 and TRBJ1-5; 9 bases line up with TRBD1. The CDR3 contains 16 residues. V lost 2 bases, J lost 4 bases, and 6 bases stayed unmatched. CDR1 and CDR2 from the germline V gene are MNHEY and SMNVEV (reference sequence). As DNA, the CDR3 is TGTGCCAGCAGTTTAACTAGGACAGGGGTAAATCAGCCCCAGCATTTT. Protein product: CASSLTRTGVNQPQHF.

The chain couples TRBV13 to TRBJ2-1; D might be TRBD2 (7 bases). This CDR3 has 15 residues. Trimming took 5 bases from V and 9 from J, leaving 20 bases between them. Germline CDR1 reads PRHDT; CDR2 reads FYEKMQ (reference sequence). The CDR3 region is CASSQTGGPRGEQFF. CDR3 nucleotide sequence: TGTGCCAGCAGCCAGACGGGGGGCCCGAGAGGTGAGCAGTTCTTC.

The sample holds a few counts of this clone. The chain couples TRBV6-2 or TRBV6-3 to TRBJ1-6; unclear D gene. V was clipped by 5 bases and J by 10 bases, with 9 bases between them. CDR1 and CDR2 (germline): MNHEY, SVGEGT. CDR3 length: 12 amino acids. For the CDR3, the DNA is TGTGCCAGCAGTGACCCGATATCACCCCTCCACTTT. The encoded protein is CASSDPISPLHF.

The chain is built from TRBV27 and TRBJ1-1; D is uncertain. Trimming took off 2 bases at V and 0 bases at J, with 7 bases between the two ends. The CDR3 runs to 14 residues. Germline V lookup: CDR1 MNHEY, CDR2 SMNVEV (reference sequence). In DNA, the CDR3 is TGTGCCAGCAGTTTACTAGGGATGAACACTGAAGCTTTCTTT. Translation gives CASSLLGMNTEAFF.

The J gene is TRBJ1-1, the V gene TRBV3-1 (or the pseudogene TRBV3-2); TRBD1 might be the D (6 bases). Per the germline V gene, CDR1 is LGHDT and CDR2 is YNNKEL (reference sequence). The CDR3 sequence is 15 residues long. V was clipped by 5 bases and J by 1 base, with 14 bases between them. In DNA form, the CDR3 reads TGTGCCAGCAGCAGGCCTTACAGGGAGAACACTGAAGCTTTCTTT. This gives the protein CASSRPYRENTEAFF.

The chain couples TRBV19 to TRBJ2-1, with D possibly matching TRBD1 (6 bases). Germline loops: CDR1 LNHDA, CDR2 SQIVND (reference sequence). This CDR3 is 11 amino acids long. V was pared by 7 bases and J by 15 bases, with 16 bases between. CDR3 protein: CASTTTGMSFF. The CDR3 DNA is TGTGCCAGTACCACTACAGGGATGTCGTTCTTC.

The genes are TRBV5-4 and TRBJ1-1; the D is unclear. Germline V gene sequence: CDR1 SGHNT, CDR2 YYREEE (reference sequence). The CDR3 consists of 14 residues. V dropped 3 bases and J dropped 4 bases, with 13 bases sitting between them. The CDR3 loop reads CASSSDPGSTEAFF. Here the CDR3 DNA reads TGTGCCAGCAGCTCGGATCCGGGAAGCACTGAAGCTTTCTTT.

The rearrangement joins TRBV21-1 to TRBJ1-3. TRBV21-1 is classified as a pseudogene. There are 13 residues in the CDR3. Here the CDR3 DNA reads TGTGCCAGCAGCAAGGACCGAGGAAACACCATATATTTT. It is translated as CASSKDRGNTIYF.

The CDR3 reads CASSFRGAYNEQFF. The CDR3 coding sequence is TGTGCCAGCAGCTTCCGGGGGGCCTACAATGAGCAGTTCTTC. The J gene is TRBJ2-1, the V gene TRBV9; TRBD2 matches 7 bases. The CDR3 consists of 14 residues. The V gene's germline CDR1 is SGDLS and CDR2 YYNGEE. Unmatched junction bases numbered 3, after V lost 4 bases and J lost 2 bases.

The CDR3 nucleotides are TGTGCCAGCAGTTACCCCGAGACAGGGACCTATGGCTACACCTTC. Amino acids: CASSYPETGTYGYTF. This sequence joins TRBV6-6 and TRBJ1-2; 7 bases map to TRBD1. CDR1 and CDR2 (germline): MNHNY, SVGAGI (reference sequence). V lost 2 bases and J lost 4; bases outside the gene matches: 7. CDR3 size: 15 residues.

The CDR3 sequence: CAFHASDRGVDTQYF. CDR3 DNA: TGTGCCTTTCACGCTAGCGACAGGGGTGTGGATACGCAGTATTTT. The genes are TRBV7-6 and TRBJ2-3, with 8 bases aligning to TRBD1. Germline assignment: CDR1 SGHVS and CDR2 FNYEAQ. The J segment lost 6 bases and the V segment lost 11 bases, leaving 16 bases of the junction unmatched. The CDR3 totals 15 residues.

This clone occurred once. The sample has other DNA sequences that encode this CDR3 too. V and J are TRBV7-2 and TRBJ2-7; no clear D gene. Trimming pared 5 bases from V and 2 bases from J, leaving 4 bases between. Germline V gene data show CDR1 as SGHTA and CDR2 as FQGNSA. This CDR3 is built from 11 residues. In nucleotides, the CDR3 is TGTGCCAGCAGCCTAACCTACGAGCAGTACTTC. This translates into CASSLTYEQYF. The full variable domain, rest sourced from reference TRBV7-2 and TRBJ2-7, is GAGVSQSPSNKVTEKGKDVELRCDPISGHTALYWYRQSLGQGLEFLIYFQGNSAPDKSGLPSDRFSAERTGGSVSTLTIQRTQQEDSAVYLCASSLTYEQYFGPGTRLTVT.

V gene TRBV10-1 combines with J gene TRBJ2-3; 10 bases map to TRBD2. V trimming: 6 bases; J trimming: 1 base; junction bases outside the gene matches: 4. This CDR3 comprises 15 residues. The germline V gene has CDR1 WNHNN and CDR2 SYGVQD (reference sequence). The CDR3 loop is CASRPGLAGTDTQYF. In DNA form, the CDR3 reads TGCGCCAGCAGGCCTGGACTAGCGGGCACAGATACGCAGTATTTT.

The chain is built from TRBV7-2 and TRBJ2-7; a weak D match, TRBD1 (6 bases). In germline, CDR1 is SGHTA, CDR2 FQGNSA. V gave up 1 base and J gave up 2 bases, with 12 bases separating them. This CDR3 comprises 15 residues. DNA for the CDR3: TGTGCCAGCAGCTTAGACCCTGGGGGCGCCTACGAGCAGTACTTC. As protein: CASSLDPGGAYEQYF.

This chain links TRBV5-1 with TRBJ1-1, with 8 bases identical to TRBD1. With 6 bases clipped from V and 1 base from J, the junction kept 5 bases outside the gene matches. Looked up from germline, CDR1 is SGHRS and CDR2 is YFSETQ. The CDR3 is 14 amino acids. The CDR3 loop is CASTRTGTNTEAFF. Written as DNA, the CDR3 is TGCGCCAGCACCCGGACAGGGACGAACACTGAAGCTTTCTTT.